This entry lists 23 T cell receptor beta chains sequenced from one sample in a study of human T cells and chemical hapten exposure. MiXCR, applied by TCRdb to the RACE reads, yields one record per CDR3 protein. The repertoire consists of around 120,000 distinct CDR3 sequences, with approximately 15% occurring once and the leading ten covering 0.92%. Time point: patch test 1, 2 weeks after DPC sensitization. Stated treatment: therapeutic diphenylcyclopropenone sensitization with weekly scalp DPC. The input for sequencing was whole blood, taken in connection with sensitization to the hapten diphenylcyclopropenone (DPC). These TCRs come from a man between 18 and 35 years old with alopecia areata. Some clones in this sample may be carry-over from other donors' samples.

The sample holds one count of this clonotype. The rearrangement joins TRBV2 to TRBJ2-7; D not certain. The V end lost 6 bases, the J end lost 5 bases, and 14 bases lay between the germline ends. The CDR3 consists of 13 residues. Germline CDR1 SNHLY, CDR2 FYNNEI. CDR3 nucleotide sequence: TGTGCCAGCAGGTCAGGTCCCTCGGACGAGCAGTACTTC. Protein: CASRSGPSDEQYF.

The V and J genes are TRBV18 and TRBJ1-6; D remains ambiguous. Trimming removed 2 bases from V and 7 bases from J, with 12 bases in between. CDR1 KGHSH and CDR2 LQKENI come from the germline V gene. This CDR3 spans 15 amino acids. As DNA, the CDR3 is TGTGCCAGCTCACCAGATGCACGGGCGAATTCACCCCTCCACTTT. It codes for CASSPDARANSPLHF.

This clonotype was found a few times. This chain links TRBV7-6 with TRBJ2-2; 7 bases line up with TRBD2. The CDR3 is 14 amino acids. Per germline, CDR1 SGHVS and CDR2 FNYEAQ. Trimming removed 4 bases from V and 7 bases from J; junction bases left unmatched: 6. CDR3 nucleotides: TGTGCCAGCAGCTCCGGGGGGAGCGGCGGGGAGCTGTTTTTT. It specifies CASSSGGSGGELFF.

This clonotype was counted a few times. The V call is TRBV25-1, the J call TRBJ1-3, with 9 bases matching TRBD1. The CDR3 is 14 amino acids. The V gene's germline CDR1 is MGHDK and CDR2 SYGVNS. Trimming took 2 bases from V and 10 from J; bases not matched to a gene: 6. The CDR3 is CASSEALGQGTIYF. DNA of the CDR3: TGTGCCAGCAGTGAAGCCCTCGGACAGGGGACCATATATTTT.

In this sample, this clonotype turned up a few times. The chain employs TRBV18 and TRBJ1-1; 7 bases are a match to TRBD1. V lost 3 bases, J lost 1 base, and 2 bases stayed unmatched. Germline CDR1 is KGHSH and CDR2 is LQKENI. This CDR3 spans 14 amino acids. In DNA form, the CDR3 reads TGTGCCAGCTCACCTACAGGGGAGAACACTGAAGCTTTCTTT. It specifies CASSPTGENTEAFF.

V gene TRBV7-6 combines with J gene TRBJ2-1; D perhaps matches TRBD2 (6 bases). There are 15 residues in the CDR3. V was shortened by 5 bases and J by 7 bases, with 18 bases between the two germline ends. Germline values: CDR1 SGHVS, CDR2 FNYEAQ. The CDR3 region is CASSRSGGGANEQFF. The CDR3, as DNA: TGTGCCAGCAGCCGATCTGGCGGAGGGGCGAATGAGCAGTTCTTC.

In DNA form, the CDR3 reads TGCAGCGTTGAAGATCGGGCGGTCGAGCAGTACTTC. Its translation is CSVEDRAVEQYF. The V call is TRBV29-1, the J call TRBJ2-7; D is uncertain. CDR1 and CDR2 (germline): SQVTM, ANQGSEA. This CDR3 is 12 amino acids long. V was pared by 0 bases and J by 6 bases, with 9 bases between.

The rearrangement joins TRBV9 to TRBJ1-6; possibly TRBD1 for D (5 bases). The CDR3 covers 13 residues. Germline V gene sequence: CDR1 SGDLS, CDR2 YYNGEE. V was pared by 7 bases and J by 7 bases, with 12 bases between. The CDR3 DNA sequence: TGTGCCAGCCGCCGGGACGGCAATTCACCCCTCCACTTT. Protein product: CASRRDGNSPLHF.

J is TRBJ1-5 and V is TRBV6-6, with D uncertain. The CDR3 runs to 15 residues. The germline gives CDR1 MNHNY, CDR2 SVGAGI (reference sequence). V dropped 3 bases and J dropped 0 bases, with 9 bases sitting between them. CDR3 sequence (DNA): TGTGCCAGCAGTTATCTGGACTATAGCAATCAGCCCCAGCATTTT. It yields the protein CASSYLDYSNQPQHF.

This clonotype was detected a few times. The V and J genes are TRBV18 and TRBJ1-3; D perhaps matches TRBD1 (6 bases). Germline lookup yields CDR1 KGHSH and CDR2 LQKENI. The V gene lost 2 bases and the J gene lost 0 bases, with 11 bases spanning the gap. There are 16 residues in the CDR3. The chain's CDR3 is CASSPRDTNSGNTIYF. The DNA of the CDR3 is TGTGCCAGCTCACCAAGGGACACGAACTCTGGAAACACCATATATTTT.

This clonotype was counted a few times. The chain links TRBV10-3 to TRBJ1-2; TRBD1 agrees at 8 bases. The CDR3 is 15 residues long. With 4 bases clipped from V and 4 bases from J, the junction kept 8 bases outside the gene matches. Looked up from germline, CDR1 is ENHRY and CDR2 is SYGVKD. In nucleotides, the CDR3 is TGTGCCATCAGTGTCGGGACAGGTCCTCCCTATGGCTACACCTTC. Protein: CAISVGTGPPYGYTF.

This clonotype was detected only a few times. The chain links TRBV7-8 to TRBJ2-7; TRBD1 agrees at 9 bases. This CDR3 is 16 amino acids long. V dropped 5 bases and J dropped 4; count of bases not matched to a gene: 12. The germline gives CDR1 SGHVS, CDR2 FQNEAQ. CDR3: CASSQGRPGQGYEQYV. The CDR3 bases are TGTGCCAGCAGCCAGGGAAGGCCGGGACAGGGATACGAGCAGTACGTC.

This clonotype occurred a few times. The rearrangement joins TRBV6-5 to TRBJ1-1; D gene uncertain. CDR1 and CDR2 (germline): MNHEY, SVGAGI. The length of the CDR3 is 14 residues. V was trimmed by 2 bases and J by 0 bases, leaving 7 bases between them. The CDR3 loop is CASSYGIMNTEAFF. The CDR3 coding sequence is TGTGCCAGCAGTTACGGGATTATGAACACTGAAGCTTTCTTT.

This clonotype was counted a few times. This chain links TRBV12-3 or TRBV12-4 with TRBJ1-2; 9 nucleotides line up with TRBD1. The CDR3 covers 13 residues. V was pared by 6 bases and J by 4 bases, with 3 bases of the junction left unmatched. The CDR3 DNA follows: TGTGCCAGCAGGGGGGACAGGGTCTATGGCTACACCTTC. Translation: CASRGDRVYGYTF.

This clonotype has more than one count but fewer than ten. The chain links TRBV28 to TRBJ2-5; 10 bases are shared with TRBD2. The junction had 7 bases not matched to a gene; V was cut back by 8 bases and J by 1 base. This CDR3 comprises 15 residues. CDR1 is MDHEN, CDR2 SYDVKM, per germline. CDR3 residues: CASRWSGGAQETQYF. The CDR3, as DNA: TGTGCCAGCCGGTGGAGCGGGGGGGCCCAAGAGACCCAGTACTTC.

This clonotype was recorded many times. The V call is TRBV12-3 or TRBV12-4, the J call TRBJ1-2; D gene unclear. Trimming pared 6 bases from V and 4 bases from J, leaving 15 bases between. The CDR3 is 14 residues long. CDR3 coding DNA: TGTGCCAGCAGCGAAGCCTGGGCGCGCTATGGCTACACCTTC. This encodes CASSEAWARYGYTF.

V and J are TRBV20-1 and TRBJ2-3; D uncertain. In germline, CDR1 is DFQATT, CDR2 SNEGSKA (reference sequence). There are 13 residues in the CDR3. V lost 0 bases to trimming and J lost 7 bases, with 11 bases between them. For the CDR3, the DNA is TGCAGTGCTAGAGAATTTGGGCTATATACGCAGTATTTT. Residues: CSAREFGLYTQYF.

CDR3 nucleotides: TGTGCCAGCACCTTCGACTCGAATACCTACGAGCAGTACTTC. Residues: CASTFDSNTYEQYF. The rearrangement uses TRBV2 and TRBJ2-7; D is unresolved. This CDR3 has 14 residues. Germline values: CDR1 SNHLY, CDR2 FYNNEI. The V and J ends lost 7 bases and 2 bases respectively, with 15 bases between them.

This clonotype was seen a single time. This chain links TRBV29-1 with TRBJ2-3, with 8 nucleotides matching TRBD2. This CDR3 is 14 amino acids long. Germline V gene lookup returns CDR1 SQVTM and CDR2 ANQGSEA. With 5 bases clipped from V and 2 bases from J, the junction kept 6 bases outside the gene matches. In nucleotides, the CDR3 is TGCAGCGTTTTTACTAGCGGACTCACAGATACGCAGTATTTT. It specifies CSVFTSGLTDTQYF.

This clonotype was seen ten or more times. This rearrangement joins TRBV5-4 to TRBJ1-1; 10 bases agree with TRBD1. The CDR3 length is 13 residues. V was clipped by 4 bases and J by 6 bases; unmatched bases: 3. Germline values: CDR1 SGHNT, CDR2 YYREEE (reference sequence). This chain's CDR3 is CASSPGTGAEAFF. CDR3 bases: TGTGCCAGCAGCCCCGGGACAGGGGCTGAAGCTTTCTTT.

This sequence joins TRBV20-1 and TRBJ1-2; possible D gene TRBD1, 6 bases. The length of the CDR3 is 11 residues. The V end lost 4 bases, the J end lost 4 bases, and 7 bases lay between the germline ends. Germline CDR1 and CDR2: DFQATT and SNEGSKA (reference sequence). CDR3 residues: CSAKGGYGYTF. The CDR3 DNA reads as TGCAGTGCTAAAGGGGGCTATGGCTACACCTTC.

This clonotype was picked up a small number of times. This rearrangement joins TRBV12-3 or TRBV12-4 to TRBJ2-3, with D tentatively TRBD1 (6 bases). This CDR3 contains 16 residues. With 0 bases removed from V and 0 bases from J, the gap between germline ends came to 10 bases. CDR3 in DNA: TGTGCCAGCAGTTTAGCGACAGGAGTCAGCACAGATACGCAGTATTTT. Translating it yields CASSLATGVSTDTQYF.

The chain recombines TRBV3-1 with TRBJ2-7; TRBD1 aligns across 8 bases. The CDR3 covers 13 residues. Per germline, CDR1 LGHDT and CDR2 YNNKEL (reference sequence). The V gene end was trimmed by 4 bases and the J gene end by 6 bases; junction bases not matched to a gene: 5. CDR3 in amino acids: CASSLGQGGEQYF. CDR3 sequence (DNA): TGTGCCAGCAGCCTAGGACAGGGCGGCGAGCAGTACTTC.